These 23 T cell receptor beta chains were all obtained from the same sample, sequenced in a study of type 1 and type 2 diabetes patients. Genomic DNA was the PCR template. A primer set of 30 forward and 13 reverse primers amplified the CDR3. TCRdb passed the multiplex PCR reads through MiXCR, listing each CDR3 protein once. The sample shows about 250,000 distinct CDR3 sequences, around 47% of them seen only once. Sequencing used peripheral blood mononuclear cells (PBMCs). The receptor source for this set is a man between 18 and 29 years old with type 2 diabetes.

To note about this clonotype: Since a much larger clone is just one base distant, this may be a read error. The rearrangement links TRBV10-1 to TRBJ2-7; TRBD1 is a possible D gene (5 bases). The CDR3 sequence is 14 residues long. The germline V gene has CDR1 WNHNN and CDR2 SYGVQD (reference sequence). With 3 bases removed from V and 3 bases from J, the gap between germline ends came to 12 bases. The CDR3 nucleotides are TGCGCCAGCAGTGACGCGACAGAGCGCTACGAGCAGTACTTC. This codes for CASSDATERYEQYF.

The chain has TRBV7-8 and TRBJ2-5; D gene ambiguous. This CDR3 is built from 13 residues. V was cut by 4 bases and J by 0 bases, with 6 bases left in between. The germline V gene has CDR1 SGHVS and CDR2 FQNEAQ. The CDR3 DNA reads TGTGCCAGCAGCTCGAAATACCAAGAGACCCAGTACTTC. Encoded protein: CASSSKYQETQYF. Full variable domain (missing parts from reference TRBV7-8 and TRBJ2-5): GAGVSQSPRYKVAKRGQDVALRCDPISGHVSLFWYQQALGQGPEFLTYFQNEAQLDKSGLPSDRFFAERPEGSVSTLKIQRTQQEDSAVYLCASSSKYQETQYFGPGTRLLVL.

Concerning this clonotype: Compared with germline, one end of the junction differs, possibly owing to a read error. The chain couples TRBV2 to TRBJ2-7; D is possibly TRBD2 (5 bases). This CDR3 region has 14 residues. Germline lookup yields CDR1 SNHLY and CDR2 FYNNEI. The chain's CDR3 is CATSDFRGSGEQYF. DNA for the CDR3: TGTGCCACCAGTGATTTTCGGGGTTCGGGGGAGCAGTACTTC.

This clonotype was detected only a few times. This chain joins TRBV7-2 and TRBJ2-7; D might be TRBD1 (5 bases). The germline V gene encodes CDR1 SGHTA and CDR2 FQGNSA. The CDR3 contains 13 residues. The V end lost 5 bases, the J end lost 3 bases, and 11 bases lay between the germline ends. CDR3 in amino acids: CASSLLGDYEQYF. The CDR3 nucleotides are TGTGCCAGCAGCCTGCTAGGGGACTACGAGCAGTACTTC. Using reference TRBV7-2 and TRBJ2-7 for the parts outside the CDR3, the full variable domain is GAGVSQSPSNKVTEKGKDVELRCDPISGHTALYWYRQSLGQGLEFLIYFQGNSAPDKSGLPSDRFSAERTGGSVSTLTIQRTQQEDSAVYLCASSLLGDYEQYFGPGTRLTVT.

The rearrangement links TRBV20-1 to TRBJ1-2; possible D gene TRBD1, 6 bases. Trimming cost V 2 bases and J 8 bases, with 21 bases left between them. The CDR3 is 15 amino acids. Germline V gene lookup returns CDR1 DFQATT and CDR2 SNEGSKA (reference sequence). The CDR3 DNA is TGCAGTGCTAGAACGATCTTACGGGGGGCATGGGGCTACACCTTC. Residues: CSARTILRGAWGYTF.

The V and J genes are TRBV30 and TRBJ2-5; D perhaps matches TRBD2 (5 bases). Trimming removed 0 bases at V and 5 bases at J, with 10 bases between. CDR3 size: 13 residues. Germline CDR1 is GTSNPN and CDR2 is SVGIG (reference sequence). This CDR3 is CAWSVLSGETQYF. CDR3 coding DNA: TGTGCCTGGAGTGTACTGTCGGGGGAGACCCAGTACTTC.

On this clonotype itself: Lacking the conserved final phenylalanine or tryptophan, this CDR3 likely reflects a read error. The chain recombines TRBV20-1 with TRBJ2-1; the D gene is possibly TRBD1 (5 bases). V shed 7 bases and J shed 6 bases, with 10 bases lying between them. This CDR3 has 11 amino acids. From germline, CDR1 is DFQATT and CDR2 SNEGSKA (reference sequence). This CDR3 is CSVGRVNEQFS. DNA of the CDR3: TGCAGTGTGGGCAGGGTCAATGAGCAGTTCTCC.

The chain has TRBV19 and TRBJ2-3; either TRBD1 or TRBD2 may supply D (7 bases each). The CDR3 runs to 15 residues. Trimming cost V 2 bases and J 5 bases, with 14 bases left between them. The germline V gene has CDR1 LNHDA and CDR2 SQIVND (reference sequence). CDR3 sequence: CASSIYGRGGDTQYF. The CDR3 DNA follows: TGTGCCAGTAGTATATATGGCAGGGGGGGAGATACGCAGTATTTT.

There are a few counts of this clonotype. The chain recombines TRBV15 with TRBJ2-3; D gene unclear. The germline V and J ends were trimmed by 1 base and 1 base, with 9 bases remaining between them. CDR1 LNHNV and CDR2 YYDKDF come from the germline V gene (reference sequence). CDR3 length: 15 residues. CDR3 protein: CATSRGSVGTDTQYF. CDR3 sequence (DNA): TGTGCCACCAGCAGAGGCAGCGTGGGCACAGATACGCAGTATTTT.

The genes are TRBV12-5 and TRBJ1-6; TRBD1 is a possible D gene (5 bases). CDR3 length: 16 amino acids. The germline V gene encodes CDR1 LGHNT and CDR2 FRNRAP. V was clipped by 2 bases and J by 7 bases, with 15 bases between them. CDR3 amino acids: CASGLKAGTANSPLHF. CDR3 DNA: TGTGCTAGTGGTTTGAAAGCCGGGACGGCCAATTCACCCCTCCACTTT.

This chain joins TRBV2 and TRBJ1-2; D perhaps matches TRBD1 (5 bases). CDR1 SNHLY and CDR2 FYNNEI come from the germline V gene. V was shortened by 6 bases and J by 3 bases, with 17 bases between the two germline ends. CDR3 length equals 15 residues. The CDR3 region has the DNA TGTGCCAGCAGGGGACGGGGGGAGTGGGACTATGGCTACACCTTC. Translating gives CASRGRGEWDYGYTF.

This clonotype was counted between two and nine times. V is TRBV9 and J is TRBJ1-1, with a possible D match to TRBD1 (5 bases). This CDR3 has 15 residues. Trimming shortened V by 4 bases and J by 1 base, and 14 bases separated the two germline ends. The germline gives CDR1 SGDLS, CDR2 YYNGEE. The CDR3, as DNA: TGTGCCAGCAGCCCAGGGACGTTGGGGAACACTGAAGCTTTCTTT. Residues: CASSPGTLGNTEAFF. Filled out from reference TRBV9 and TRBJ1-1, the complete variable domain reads DSGVTQTPKHLITATGQRVTLRCSPRSGDLSVYWYQQSLDQGLQFLIQYYNGEERAKGNILERFSAQQFPDLHSELNLSSLELGDSALYFCASSPGTLGNTEAFFGQGTRLTVV.

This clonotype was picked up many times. The CDR3 nucleotides read TGTGCCACCAGCAGAGTTGGGGTTCCAGGGGACGAGCAGTACTTC. Amino acid sequence: CATSRVGVPGDEQYF. This chain uses TRBV15 with TRBJ2-7, with D possibly being TRBD1 (6 bases). The CDR3 has 15 amino acids. V was trimmed by 1 base and J by 5 bases, leaving 15 bases between them. Germline-derived CDR1 and CDR2 are LNHNV and YYDKDF (reference sequence). The full variable domain, completed using reference TRBV15 and TRBJ2-7, is DAMVIQNPRYQVTQFGKPVTLSCSQTLNHNVMYWYQQKSSQAPKLLFHYYDKDFNNEADTPDNFQSRRPNTSFCFLDIRSPGLGDTAMYLCATSRVGVPGDEQYFGPGTRLTVT.

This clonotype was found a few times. CDR3 sequence: CATSGVVKFTEAFF. The DNA of the CDR3 is TGTGCCACCAGTGGAGTCGTAAAGTTTACTGAAGCTTTCTTT. This sequence joins TRBV24-1 and TRBJ1-1; D not resolved. CDR3 length equals 14 residues. V lost 5 bases and J 5 bases, leaving 14 bases between the germline ends. Per germline, CDR1 KGHDR and CDR2 SFDVKD.

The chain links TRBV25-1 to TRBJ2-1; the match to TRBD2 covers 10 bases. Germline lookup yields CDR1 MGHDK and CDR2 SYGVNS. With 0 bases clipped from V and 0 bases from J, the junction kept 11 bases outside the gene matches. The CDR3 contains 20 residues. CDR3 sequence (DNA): TGTGCCAGCAGTGAATACGGGACTAGCGTAGATTTGAGCTCCTACAATGAGCAGTTCTTC. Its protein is CASSEYGTSVDLSSYNEQFF.

The DNA for the CDR3 is TGTGCCAGCAGGACTAGCGGGGTAACAGATACGCAGTATTTT. This encodes CASRTSGVTDTQYF. The V gene is TRBV13, the J gene TRBJ2-3, with 11 bases identical to TRBD2. The CDR3 covers 14 residues. Germline loops: CDR1 PRHDT, CDR2 FYEKMQ (reference sequence). With 6 bases clipped from V and 3 bases from J, the junction kept 2 bases outside the gene matches.

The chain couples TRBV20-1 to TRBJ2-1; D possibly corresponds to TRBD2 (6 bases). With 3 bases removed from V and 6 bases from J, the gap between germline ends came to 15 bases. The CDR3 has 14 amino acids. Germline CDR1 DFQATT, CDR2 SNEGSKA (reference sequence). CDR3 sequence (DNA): TGCAGTGCTAGCCGAACGACGGGGGTCAATGAGCAGTTCTTC. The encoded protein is CSASRTTGVNEQFF.

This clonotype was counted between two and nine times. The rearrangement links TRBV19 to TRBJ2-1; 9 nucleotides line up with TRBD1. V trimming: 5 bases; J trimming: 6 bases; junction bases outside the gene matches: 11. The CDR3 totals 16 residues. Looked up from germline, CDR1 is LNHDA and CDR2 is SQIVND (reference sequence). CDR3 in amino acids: CASSHRQDRGVNEQFF. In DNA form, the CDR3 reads TGTGCCAGTAGTCATAGACAGGACAGGGGTGTCAATGAGCAGTTCTTC. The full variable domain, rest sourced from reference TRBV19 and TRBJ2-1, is DGGITQSPKYLFRKEGQNVTLSCEQNLNHDAMYWYRQDPGQGLRLIYYSQIVNDFQKGDIAEGYSVSREKKESFPLTVTSAQKNPTAFYLCASSHRQDRGVNEQFFGPGTRLTVL.

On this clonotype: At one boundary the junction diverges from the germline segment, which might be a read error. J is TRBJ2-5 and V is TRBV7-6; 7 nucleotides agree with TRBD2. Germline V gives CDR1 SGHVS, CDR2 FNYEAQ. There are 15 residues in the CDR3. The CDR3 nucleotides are TGTGCTAGCAGCAAGTCTGGGGGGGGTCAAGAGACCCAGTACTTC. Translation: CASSKSGGGQETQYF.

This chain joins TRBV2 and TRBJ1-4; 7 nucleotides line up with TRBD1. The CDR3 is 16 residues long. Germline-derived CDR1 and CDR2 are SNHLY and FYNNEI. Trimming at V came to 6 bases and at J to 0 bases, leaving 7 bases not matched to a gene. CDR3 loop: CASSQGGYATNEKLFF. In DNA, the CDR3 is TGTGCCAGCAGCCAGGGGGGCTATGCAACTAATGAAAAACTGTTTTTT.

CDR3: CASSFLGTEEKLFF. The CDR3 DNA is TGTGCCAGCAGTTTTCTCGGGACAGAGGAAAAACTGTTTTTT. The chain joins TRBV28 to TRBJ1-4; 7 bases align to TRBD1. Germline V lookup: CDR1 MDHEN, CDR2 SYDVKM. The CDR3 consists of 14 residues. The junction had 6 bases not matched to a gene; V was cut back by 3 bases and J by 8 bases. The variable domain in full, completed from reference TRBV28 and TRBJ1-4, reads DVKVTQSSRYLVKRTGEKVFLECVQDMDHENMFWYRQDPGLGLRLIYFSYDVKMKEKGDIPEGYSVSREKKERFSLILESASTNQTSMYLCASSFLGTEEKLFFGSGTQLSVL.

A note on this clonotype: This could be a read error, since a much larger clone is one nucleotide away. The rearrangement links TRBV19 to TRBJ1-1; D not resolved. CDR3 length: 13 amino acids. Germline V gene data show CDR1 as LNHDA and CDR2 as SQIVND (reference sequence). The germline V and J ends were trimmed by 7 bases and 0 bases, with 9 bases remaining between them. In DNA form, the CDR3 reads TGTGCCAGTATTGAGGAACTGAACACTGAAGCTTTCTTT. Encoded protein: CASIEELNTEAFF.

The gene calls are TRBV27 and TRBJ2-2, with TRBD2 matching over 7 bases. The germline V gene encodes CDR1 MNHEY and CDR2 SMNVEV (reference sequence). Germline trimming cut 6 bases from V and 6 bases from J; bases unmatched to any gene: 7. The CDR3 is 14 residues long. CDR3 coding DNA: TGTGCCAGCAGGACCGGGACTACCTCCGGGGAGCTGTTTTTT. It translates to CASRTGTTSGELFF.